The 27 T cell receptor beta chains presented below share a single source sample, sequenced in a study of blood T cell repertoires in COVID-19. The method was immunoSEQ multiplex PCR; TCRdb's version includes in-frame clones alone and lacks a portion of them. This sample yields under 150,000 clones, of which about 77% are seen a single time; about 3.9% belongs to the top ten. The sample consisted of peripheral blood. The receptor source for this set is a man aged 55 to 70 with acute or convalescent COVID-19.

The V and J genes are TRBV6-5 and TRBJ1-2; no definite D call. V was shortened by 4 bases and J by 0 bases, with 6 bases between the two germline ends. CDR1 is MNHEY and CDR2 is SVGAGI in the germline V gene. This CDR3 has 13 amino acids. The DNA for the CDR3 is TGTGCCAGCAGTTCAGATACTAACTATGGCTACACCTTC. This encodes CASSSDTNYGYTF.

V and J are TRBV11-1 and TRBJ1-6; D not certain. The CDR3 sequence is 14 residues long. Trimming shortened V by 2 bases and J by 5 bases, and 7 bases separated the two germline ends. CDR1 SGHAT and CDR2 FQDESV come from the germline V gene (reference sequence). The CDR3 protein is CASSLRGNNSPLHF. The CDR3 DNA is TGTGCCAGCAGCTTACGCGGAAATAATTCACCCCTCCACTTT.

The V gene is TRBV19, the J gene TRBJ2-1; D is uncertain. Germline V CDR1 and CDR2: LNHDA, SQIVND (reference sequence). The CDR3 spans 15 residues. The V end was cut by 4 bases, the J end by 5 bases, with 15 bases between. The CDR3 sequence is CASSTGVKVNNEQFF. DNA for the CDR3: TGTGCCAGTAGTACCGGAGTAAAGGTCAACAATGAGCAGTTCTTC.

The chain combines TRBV7-9 with TRBJ1-5; TRBD1 aligns across 12 bases. The germline CDR1 and CDR2 sequences are SEHNR and FQNEAQ (reference sequence). This CDR3 is 15 amino acids long. With V trimmed by 5 bases and J by 5 bases, 4 bases remained unmatched. DNA for the CDR3: TGTGCCAGCAGCGCGGGACAGGGGGCGCATCAGCCCCAGCATTTT. Translated: CASSAGQGAHQPQHF.

The chain employs TRBV7-9 and TRBJ1-5; no firm D call. CDR3 length: 18 amino acids. The germline CDR1 and CDR2 sequences are SEHNR and FQNEAQ (reference sequence). V gave up 1 base and J gave up 1 base, with 17 bases separating them. The CDR3 coding sequence is TGTGCCAGCAGCTTAGACCCGACGGCGGGTAGGAGCAATCAGCCCCAGCATTTT. Translated: CASSLDPTAGRSNQPQHF.

The chain couples TRBV18 to TRBJ2-1; TRBD2 matches 11 bases. CDR1 KGHSH and CDR2 LQKENI come from the germline V gene. With 6 bases clipped from V and 5 bases from J, the junction kept 6 bases outside the gene matches. This CDR3 has 15 amino acids. The chain's CDR3 is CASSQLAGDDNEQFF. CDR3 DNA sequence: TGTGCCAGCTCTCAACTAGCGGGAGATGACAATGAGCAGTTCTTC.

The rearrangement joins TRBV6-5 to TRBJ2-7; D is perhaps TRBD1 (5 bases). Germline loops: CDR1 MNHEY, CDR2 SVGAGI. This CDR3 has 13 amino acids. The V end was cut by 6 bases, the J end by 5 bases, with 14 bases between. CDR3: CASRASRVNEQYF. The CDR3 DNA reads TGTGCCAGCAGGGCCTCCAGGGTGAACGAGCAGTACTTC.

The chain joins TRBV10-3 to TRBJ1-2; no clear D gene. The length of the CDR3 is 13 residues. Germline V gene sequence: CDR1 ENHRY, CDR2 SYGVKD. Trimming shortened V by 3 bases and J by 2 bases, and 7 bases separated the two germline ends. Here the CDR3 reads CAISENGNYGYTF. CDR3 coding DNA: TGTGCCATCAGTGAAAACGGGAACTATGGCTACACCTTC.

The rearrangement uses TRBV6-5 and TRBJ1-2; D ambiguous. Trimming stripped 6 bases from V and 0 bases from J, with 14 bases between. CDR3 length equals 15 residues. Germline CDR1 is MNHEY and CDR2 is SVGAGI. CDR3 region: CASSPTLTSNYGYTF. For the CDR3, the DNA is TGTGCCAGCAGCCCGACACTCACTTCTAACTATGGCTACACCTTC.

V usage is TRBV7-9 and J usage is TRBJ1-4; 7 positions match TRBD1. The junction had 9 bases not matched to a gene; V was cut back by 6 bases and J by 5 bases. There are 15 residues in the CDR3. Germline lookup yields CDR1 SEHNR and CDR2 FQNEAQ (reference sequence). The CDR3 DNA reads as TGTGCCAGCAGTTTTTCACAGGGGAGGAATGAAAAACTGTTTTTT. It encodes CASSFSQGRNEKLFF. The entire variable domain, with the rest obtained from reference TRBV7-9 and TRBJ1-4, is as follows: DTGVSQNPRHKITKRGQNVTFRCDPISEHNRLYWYRQTLGQGPEFLTYFQNEAQLEKSRLLSDRFSAERPKGSFSTLEIQRTEQGDSAMYLCASSFSQGRNEKLFFGSGTQLSVL.

The chain combines TRBV30 with TRBJ1-2; 8 positions match TRBD1. The V gene end was trimmed by 2 bases and the J gene end by 4 bases; junction bases not matched to a gene: 15. Germline V lookup: CDR1 GTSNPN, CDR2 SVGIG (reference sequence). CDR3 size: 17 residues. The CDR3 nucleotides are TGTGCCTGGAGTAGGTTACAGGGGGTCTCGATGGGCTATGGCTACACCTTC. Its translation: CAWSRLQGVSMGYGYTF.

This chain links TRBV7-9 with TRBJ1-5; 7 bases line up with TRBD1. Trimming cost V 4 bases and J 4 bases; bases outside gene matches: 10. The V gene's germline CDR1 is SEHNR and CDR2 FQNEAQ (reference sequence). CDR3 size: 16 residues. CDR3 nucleotides: TGTGCCAGCAGCTCACACTCCGGGACAGTAAATCAGCCCCAGCATTTT. Translated, it gives CASSSHSGTVNQPQHF.

The rearrangement links TRBV9 to TRBJ1-1, with D tentatively TRBD1 (5 bases). With 6 bases removed from V and 5 bases from J, the gap between germline ends came to 17 bases. CDR1 SGDLS and CDR2 YYNGEE come from the germline V gene. This CDR3 region has 14 residues. CDR3 sequence: CASTFGRGNTEAFF. The CDR3 bases are TGTGCCAGCACCTTCGGGAGGGGTAATACTGAAGCTTTCTTT.

The chain links TRBV9 to TRBJ2-1, with a possible D match to TRBD1 (7 bases). This CDR3 region has 13 residues. Germline V gene sequence: CDR1 SGDLS, CDR2 YYNGEE. Trimming stripped 10 bases from V and 4 bases from J, with 15 bases between. CDR3 bases: TGTGCCTGCGGGGCAGGGGGTTACAATGAGCAGTTCTTC. Its translation is CACGAGGYNEQFF.

The table lists this clone with a count of one. A much larger clone is a single base away; this may be a read error. V is TRBV12-3 or TRBV12-4 and J is TRBJ1-2; possible D gene TRBD1, 6 bases. Trimming cost V 6 bases and J 3 bases, with 11 bases left between them. The CDR3 is made up of 13 amino acids. CDR3 in amino acids: CASSPAGDYGYTF. DNA of the CDR3: TGTGCCAGCAGCCCCGCAGGGGACTATGGCTACACCTTC.

CDR3 sequence: CASSPPASGRASTQYF. The CDR3 DNA sequence: TGTGCCAGCTCACCACCGGCTAGCGGGAGGGCCTCGACCCAGTACTTC. V gene TRBV18 combines with J gene TRBJ2-5; 12 bases map to TRBD2. V gave up 0 bases and J gave up 7 bases; unmatched junction bases: 6. The germline gives CDR1 KGHSH, CDR2 LQKENI. This CDR3 has 16 amino acids. Complete variable domain (other parts from reference TRBV18 and TRBJ2-5): NAGVMQNPRHLVRRRGQEARLRCSPMKGHSHVYWYRQLPEEGLKFMVYLQKENIIDESGMPKERFSAEFPKEGPSILRIQQVVRGDSAAYFCASSPPASGRASTQYFGPGTRLLVL.

V and J are TRBV19 and TRBJ1-1; a weak D match, TRBD1 (5 bases). The germline V gene has CDR1 LNHDA and CDR2 SQIVND (reference sequence). Deletions cut 3 bases from V and 2 bases from J, with 10 bases between. The CDR3 runs 14 residues. CDR3 region: CASSIDSSNTEAFF. The CDR3 bases are TGTGCCAGTAGTATTGACAGCTCCAACACTGAAGCTTTCTTT.

There are a few counts of this clone. The chain combines TRBV3-1 (or the pseudogene TRBV3-2) with TRBJ2-1; 9 bases align to TRBD2. This CDR3 contains 15 residues. V lost 1 base to trimming and J lost 7 bases; unmatched junction nucleotides: 5. CDR1 is LGHDT and CDR2 is YNNKEL in the germline V gene (reference sequence). As DNA, the CDR3 is TGTGCCAGCAGCCAAGTAGCGGGAGATGGGAATGAGCAGTTCTTC. Protein sequence: CASSQVAGDGNEQFF.

This rearrangement joins TRBV28 to TRBJ2-3; possibly TRBD1 for D (5 bases). Germline lookup yields CDR1 MDHEN and CDR2 SYDVKM. The V gene lost 7 bases and the J gene lost 1 base, with 12 bases spanning the gap. The CDR3 covers 14 residues. The CDR3 bases are TGTGCCAGCACCCCAGGGTTTGGCACAGATACGCAGTATTTT. Translation gives CASTPGFGTDTQYF.

The rearrangement links TRBV12-1 to TRBJ2-2; the DNA was not compared with TRBD2, the D call given in the table. TRBV12-1 is marked as a pseudogene. The CDR3 covers 16 residues. The CDR3 protein is CASSSEGTGDTGELFF. CDR3 nucleotides: TGTGCCAGCAGCTCCGAGGGGACGGGGGACACCGGGGAGCTGTTTTTT.

The CDR3 here is CASSPGGGYEQYF. The CDR3 nucleotides read TGTGCCAGCAGCCCCGGGGGAGGGTACGAGCAGTACTTC. V usage is TRBV7-8 and J usage is TRBJ2-7; TRBD2 agrees at 7 bases. Germline assignment: CDR1 SGHVS and CDR2 FQNEAQ. Trimming at V came to 5 bases and at J to 4 bases, leaving 5 bases not matched to a gene. The CDR3 covers 13 residues.

The rearrangement joins TRBV28 to TRBJ1-5; 8 nucleotides match TRBD1. Germline V gene data show CDR1 as MDHEN and CDR2 as SYDVKM. This CDR3 is built from 12 residues. The V gene end was trimmed by 6 bases and the J gene end by 6 bases; junction bases not matched to a gene: 1. The chain's CDR3 is CASRQGGQPQHF. The CDR3 DNA reads as TGTGCCAGCAGACAGGGGGGTCAGCCCCAGCATTTT.

The chain is built from TRBV7-6 and TRBJ2-7, with D tentatively TRBD2 (5 bases). Germline V gives CDR1 SGHVS, CDR2 FNYEAQ. Trimming removed 2 bases at V and 4 bases at J, with 12 bases between. This CDR3 is built from 14 residues. The CDR3 nucleotides are TGTGCCAGCAGCTTAAGCCCTAGCAGTTACGAGCAGTACTTC. This encodes CASSLSPSSYEQYF.

The chain couples TRBV9 to TRBJ2-3; D perhaps matches TRBD2 (7 bases). Trimming pared 7 bases from V and 6 bases from J, leaving 21 bases between. Germline CDR1 reads SGDLS; CDR2 reads YYNGEE. The CDR3 covers 15 residues. CDR3 DNA: TGTGCCAGCGGCAATCGGGGGGACATTTTCGATACGCAGTATTTT. Encoded protein: CASGNRGDIFDTQYF.

This clone was seen more than once but under ten times. CDR3: CASTLYQGPGQPQHF. The CDR3 nucleotides are TGTGCCAGTACCCTATATCAAGGTCCGGGGCAGCCCCAGCATTTT. This chain joins TRBV19 and TRBJ1-5; D unresolved. The V end lost 7 bases, the J end lost 7 bases, and 20 bases lay between the germline ends. Germline V gives CDR1 LNHDA, CDR2 SQIVND (reference sequence). The CDR3 is 15 residues long.

This clone was seen a single time. The rearrangement joins TRBV6-1 to TRBJ2-1, with 13 bases aligning to TRBD2. CDR1 MNHNS and CDR2 SASEGT come from the germline V gene. The CDR3 is 20 amino acids. The V and J ends lost 4 bases and 7 bases, in that order; junction bases with no gene match: 19. This CDR3 reads CASSVAQPWTSGRLRNEQFF. CDR3 in DNA: TGTGCCAGCAGTGTCGCACAGCCTTGGACTAGCGGGAGACTCCGGAATGAGCAGTTCTTC.

The chain employs TRBV2 and TRBJ1-5; D gene unclear. V lost 5 bases and J lost 2, with 7 bases in between. The germline V gene encodes CDR1 SNHLY and CDR2 FYNNEI. There are 13 residues in the CDR3. This chain's CDR3 is CASSLAGNQPQHF. CDR3 sequence (DNA): TGTGCCAGCAGTCTGGCGGGCAATCAGCCCCAGCATTTT.